This T cell receptor beta chain was sequenced in a study of T cell responses to AZD1222 COVID-19 vaccine. Assay used: immunoSEQ multiplex PCR; TCRdb lists only in-frame clones, some missing. The data show around 150,000 clones, roughly 91% seen once. The CDR3 has 16 residues. Germline CDR1 and CDR2: SNHLY and FYNNEI. Losses at the gene ends were 4 bases for V and 3 bases for J; bases not matched to a gene: 3. This material consisted of peripheral blood, taken 28 days after the second AZD1222 dose. The chain joins TRBV2 to TRBJ2-5, with TRBD2 identical over 15 bases. This clonotype originated in an adult who received the AZD1222 COVID-19 vaccine. CDR3 in amino acids: CASSVGLAGGEETQYF. In nucleotides, the CDR3 is TGTGCCAGCAGTGTAGGACTAGCGGGGGGGGAAGAGACCCAGTACTTC.